These 11 T cell receptor beta chains originate from one sample sequenced in a study of cytomegalovirus exposure and HLA in healthy donors. 13 Jbeta primers and 60 Vbeta primers were used for the PCR. The method was immunoSEQ multiplex PCR; TCRdb's version includes in-frame clones alone and lacks a portion of them. There are tens of thousands of clones in the sample; roughly 78% occur only once, and around 2.3% lies in the top ten. Specimen: PBMCs. Receptor source: a male donor in good health and CMV-seropositive.

By frequency in the sample, this clone is medium-sized. The genes are TRBV15 and TRBJ1-3, with a possible D match to TRBD1 (5 bases). V was clipped by 4 bases and J by 9 bases, with 16 bases between them. The CDR3 totals 14 residues. Germline CDR1 and CDR2: LNHNV and YYDKDF (reference sequence). The CDR3 reads CATSTRDSYRTIYF. In DNA form, the CDR3 reads TGTGCCACCAGCACCCGAGACAGTTATCGCACCATATATTTT.

The chain has TRBV6-5 and TRBJ1-1, with a weak D call TRBD1 (6 bases). CDR3 length: 13 amino acids. V shed 6 bases and J shed 5 bases, with 13 bases lying between them. The germline gives CDR1 MNHEY, CDR2 SVGAGI. The CDR3 DNA reads TGTGCCAGCAGCCCTCCCCAGGGGACTGAAGCTTTCTTT. This gives the protein CASSPPQGTEAFF.

The chain links TRBV29-1 to TRBJ1-4, with a possible D match to TRBD1 (6 bases). CDR3 size: 14 residues. The germline CDR1 and CDR2 sequences are SQVTM and ANQGSEA. Deletions cut 7 bases from V and 4 bases from J, with 16 bases between. This CDR3 is CSARAGDVNEKLFF. Here the CDR3 DNA reads TGCAGCGCTCGAGCAGGGGATGTTAATGAAAAACTGTTTTTT. Full variable domain (outside the CDR3, taken from reference TRBV29-1 and TRBJ1-4): SAVISQKPSRDICQRGTSLTIQCQVDSQVTMMFWYRQQPGQSLTLIATANQGSEATYESGFVIDKFPISRPNLTFSTLTVSNMSPEDSSIYLCSARAGDVNEKLFFGSGTQLSVL.

This clone has only a few counts. The chain links TRBV9 to TRBJ1-5, with 7 bases matching TRBD1. Germline V CDR1 and CDR2: SGDLS, YYNGEE. Trimming removed 3 bases from V and 10 bases from J; junction bases left unmatched: 13. The CDR3 sequence is 15 residues long. CDR3 sequence: CASSAGTENSRPQHF. In DNA, the CDR3 is TGTGCCAGCAGCGCCGGGACAGAGAACAGCCGCCCCCAGCATTTT.

The genes are TRBV10-1 and TRBJ2-5; 9 bases map to TRBD2. Looked up from germline, CDR1 is WNHNN and CDR2 is SYGVQD (reference sequence). The CDR3 covers 15 residues. With 3 bases clipped from V and 6 bases from J, the junction kept 8 bases outside the gene matches. The CDR3 DNA follows: TGCGCCAGCAGTGAAGGCGCGGGAGGGCGGAAGACCCAGTACTTC. Translation gives CASSEGAGGRKTQYF.

The sample holds one count of this clone. The chain is built from TRBV6-1 and TRBJ2-7; 9 bases align to TRBD2. This CDR3 is built from 15 residues. CDR1 and CDR2 (germline): MNHNS, SASEGT. V trimming: 1 base; J trimming: 0 bases; junction bases outside the gene matches: 1. The CDR3: CASSEETSGSYEQYF. In nucleotides, the CDR3 is TGTGCCAGCAGTGAAGAGACTAGCGGCTCCTACGAGCAGTACTTC.

This clone was detected only once. The rearrangement links TRBV5-1 to TRBJ2-5; D might be TRBD1 (6 bases). V was clipped by 0 bases and J by 1 base, with 10 bases between them. Germline assignment: CDR1 SGHRS and CDR2 YFSETQ. The CDR3 covers 15 residues. The CDR3 spells CASSLATGFQETQYF. In DNA form, the CDR3 reads TGCGCCAGCAGCTTGGCGACAGGTTTCCAAGAGACCCAGTACTTC.

In its sample, this clone was seen once. The chain links TRBV10-3 to TRBJ2-5; maybe TRBD1 (5 bases). V was clipped by 4 bases and J by 5 bases, with 14 bases between them. CDR1 ENHRY and CDR2 SYGVKD come from the germline V gene. The CDR3 is made up of 14 amino acids. The CDR3 nucleotides are TGTGCCATCAGTGGTCAGGGAAGTGGTGAGACCCAGTACTTC. This sequence encodes CAISGQGSGETQYF.

This sequence joins TRBV7-9 and TRBJ2-7; 7 nucleotides align to TRBD1. Unmatched junction bases numbered 10, after V lost 4 bases and J lost 1 base. CDR1 is SEHNR, CDR2 FQNEAQ, per germline (reference sequence). This CDR3 has 16 amino acids. The DNA for the CDR3 is TGTGCCAGCAGCTCGGGACCGGGACAGCGATCCTACGAGCAGTACTTC. It encodes CASSSGPGQRSYEQYF.

The J gene is TRBJ2-1, the V gene TRBV19; 8 nucleotides align to TRBD2. The CDR3 has 16 amino acids. Trimming cost V 4 bases and J 7 bases; bases outside gene matches: 12. Germline assignment: CDR1 LNHDA and CDR2 SQIVND (reference sequence). DNA for the CDR3: TGTGCCAGTAGTAGAGGAGGCCTAGCGGGCCAAAATGAGCAGTTCTTC. Its translation is CASSRGGLAGQNEQFF. The whole variable domain, remainder taken from reference TRBV19 and TRBJ2-1, is DGGITQSPKYLFRKEGQNVTLSCEQNLNHDAMYWYRQDPGQGLRLIYYSQIVNDFQKGDIAEGYSVSREKKESFPLTVTSAQKNPTAFYLCASSRGGLAGQNEQFFGPGTRLTVL.

The chain has TRBV7-2 and TRBJ2-7; 11 nucleotides align to TRBD2. The CDR3 is 18 residues long. The J segment lost 6 bases and the V segment lost 5 bases, leaving 18 bases of the junction unmatched. Germline CDR1 SGHTA, CDR2 FQGNSA. The CDR3 protein is CASSRANLAGGPTGEQYF. DNA of the CDR3: TGTGCCAGCAGCCGAGCGAACCTAGCGGGAGGTCCGACTGGCGAGCAGTACTTC.